A selection of T cell receptor beta chains follows, all from one sample in a study of cytomegalovirus exposure and HLA in healthy donors. Clones were read by immunoSEQ multiplex PCR, and TCRdb kept only the in-frame ones, dropping some. The data show under 150,000 clones, more than 70% seen once. Sequencing input: PBMCs. These receptor sequences come from a man aged 50 to 59 in good health and CMV-seropositive. CDR3s leave out the opening cysteine and the closing phenylalanine or tryptophan.

j_call v_call cdr3_aa
TRBJ1-3 TRBV5-1 ASSPDRGNTIY
TRBJ2-7 TRBV5-4 ASSSGGRNYEQY
TRBJ1-1 TRBV6-6 ASSYLGGLNTEAF
TRBJ2-2 TRBV6-5 ASSYSLTGTGELF
TRBJ2-1 TRBV27 ASSSGLAGGEQF
TRBJ2-1 TRBV13 ASSPGQNGDRQF
TRBJ2-7 TRBV6-5 ASSRLAGGPGY
TRBJ1-1 TRBV6-5 ASSYDTRANTEAF
TRBJ2-7 TRBV6-5 ASILKGQGKNEQY
TRBJ2-4 TRBV19 ASSRDRNIQY
TRBJ2-7 TRBV5-1 ASSLGLANEQY